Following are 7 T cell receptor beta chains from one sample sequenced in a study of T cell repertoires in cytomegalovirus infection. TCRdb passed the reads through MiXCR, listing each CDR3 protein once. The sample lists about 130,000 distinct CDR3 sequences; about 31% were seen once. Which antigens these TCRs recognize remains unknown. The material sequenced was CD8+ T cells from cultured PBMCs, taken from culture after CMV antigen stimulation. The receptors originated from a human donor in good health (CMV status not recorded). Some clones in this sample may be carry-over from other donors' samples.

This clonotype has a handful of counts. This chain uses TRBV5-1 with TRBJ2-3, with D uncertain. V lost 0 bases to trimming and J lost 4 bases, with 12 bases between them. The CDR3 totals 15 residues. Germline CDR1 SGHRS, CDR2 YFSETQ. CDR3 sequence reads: CASSLVQFIADTQYF. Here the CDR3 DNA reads TGCGCCAGCAGCTTGGTTCAGTTTATCGCAGATACGCAGTATTTT.

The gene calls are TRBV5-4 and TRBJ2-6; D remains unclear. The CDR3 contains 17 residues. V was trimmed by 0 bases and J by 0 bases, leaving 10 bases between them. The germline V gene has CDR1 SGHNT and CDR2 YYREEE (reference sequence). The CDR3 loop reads CASSLETSGSGANVLTF. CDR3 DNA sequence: TGTGCCAGCAGCTTGGAGACTTCCGGCTCTGGGGCCAACGTCCTGACTTTC. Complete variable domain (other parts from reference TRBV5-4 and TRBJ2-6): ETGVTQSPTHLIKTRGQQVTLRCSSQSGHNTVSWYQQALGQGPQFIFQYYREEENGRGNFPPRFSGLQFPNYSSELNVNALELDDSALYLCASSLETSGSGANVLTFGAGSRLTVL.

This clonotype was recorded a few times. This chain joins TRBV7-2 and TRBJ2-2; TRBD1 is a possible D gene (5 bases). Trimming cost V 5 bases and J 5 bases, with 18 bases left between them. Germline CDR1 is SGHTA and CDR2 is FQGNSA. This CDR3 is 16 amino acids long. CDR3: CASSPPWAGLTGELFF. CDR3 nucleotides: TGTGCCAGCAGCCCACCGTGGGCAGGGTTGACCGGGGAGCTGTTTTTT. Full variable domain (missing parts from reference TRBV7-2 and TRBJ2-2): GAGVSQSPSNKVTEKGKDVELRCDPISGHTALYWYRQSLGQGLEFLIYFQGNSAPDKSGLPSDRFSAERTGGSVSTLTIQRTQQEDSAVYLCASSPPWAGLTGELFFGEGSRLTVL.

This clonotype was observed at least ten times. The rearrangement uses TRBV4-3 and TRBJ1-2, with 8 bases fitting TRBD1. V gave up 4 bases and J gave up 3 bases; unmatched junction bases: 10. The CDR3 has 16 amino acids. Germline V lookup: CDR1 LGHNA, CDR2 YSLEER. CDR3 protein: CASSPGQGESYYGYTF. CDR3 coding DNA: TGCGCCAGCAGCCCCGGACAGGGAGAGTCGTACTATGGCTACACCTTC.

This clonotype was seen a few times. The CDR3 DNA is TGTGCCAGCAGCCACGCTCTGACAGGGGGGAACACTGAAGCTTTCTTT. Translation: CASSHALTGGNTEAFF. The gene calls are TRBV7-9 and TRBJ1-1; 9 positions match TRBD1. J lost 1 base, V lost 5 bases, and 8 bases had no gene match. From germline, CDR1 is SEHNR and CDR2 FQNEAQ (reference sequence). There are 16 residues in the CDR3. The complete variable domain, with remaining parts taken from reference TRBV7-9 and TRBJ1-1, reads DTGVSQNPRHKITKRGQNVTFRCDPISEHNRLYWYRQTLGQGPEFLTYFQNEAQLEKSRLLSDRFSAERPKGSFSTLEIQRTEQGDSAMYLCASSHALTGGNTEAFFGQGTRLTVV.

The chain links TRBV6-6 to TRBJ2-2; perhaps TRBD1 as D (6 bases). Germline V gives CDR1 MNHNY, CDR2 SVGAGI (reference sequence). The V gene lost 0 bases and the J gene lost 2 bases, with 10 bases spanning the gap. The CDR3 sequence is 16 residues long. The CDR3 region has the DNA TGTGCCAGCAGTTACTCGCTACAGGGTAACACCGGGGAGCTGTTTTTT. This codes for CASSYSLQGNTGELFF.

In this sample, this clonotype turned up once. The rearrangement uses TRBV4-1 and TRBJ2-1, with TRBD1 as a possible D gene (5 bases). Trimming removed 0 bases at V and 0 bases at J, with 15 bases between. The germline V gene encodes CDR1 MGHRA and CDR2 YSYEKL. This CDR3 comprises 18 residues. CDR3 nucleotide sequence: TGCGCCAGCAGCCAAGATAGGCGGCGGACACCCTCCTACAATGAGCAGTTCTTC. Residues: CASSQDRRRTPSYNEQFF.